The rows below give T cell receptor beta chains drawn from one sample of a study of T-cell reconstitution after alpha-beta-depleted transplantation in children. One entry per CDR3 protein, called by TCRdb with MiXCR from the PCR reads. This table holds approximately 390,000 distinct CDR3 sequences, 11% found once. Sequenced here: PBMCs from the stem cell graft donor, sampled from the stem cell graft. The receptor source for this set is a human donor who donated a stem cell graft to a child with acute myeloid leukemia. The CDR3 runs from the conserved cysteine through the conserved F or W. Fields, in order: CDR3 protein, clone size, V gene, J gene. Clone size appears in some rows only: once, few, many, or a class for an expanded clone.

CASSPTGTAPYEQYF	NA	TRBV7-2	TRBJ2-7
CSARVGSPGANVLTF	NA	TRBV20-1	TRBJ2-6
CASRTSGNQETQYF	few	TRBV5-1	TRBJ2-5
CASSYGTGVRSGANVLTF	few	TRBV6-5	TRBJ2-6
CASSFGRSAQYF	few	TRBV5-6	TRBJ2-3
CASRTLRGPDTQYF	NA	TRBV5-1	TRBJ2-3
CASSYSHSTDTQYF	NA	TRBV6-5	TRBJ2-3
CATSDAGTSGRHEQFF	many	TRBV24-1	TRBJ2-1
CASTGQGPGELFF	NA	TRBV6-1	TRBJ2-2
CASSLRTSTDTQYF	many	TRBV6-5	TRBJ2-3
CASTGGSVYEQYF	NA	TRBV2	TRBJ2-7
CACFGRGLDYGYTF	NA	TRBV30	TRBJ1-2
CASSKPGGRETQYF	NA	TRBV7-2	TRBJ2-5
CSASRSQDSYNEQFF	NA	TRBV20-1	TRBJ2-1
CASSLKISNTGELFF	many	TRBV18	TRBJ2-2
CASSLAGRSYNSPLHF	few	TRBV7-2	TRBJ1-6
CASSQEGQADQPQHF	NA	TRBV4-3	TRBJ1-5
CASSSSGGSFYNEQFF	few	TRBV7-3	TRBJ2-1
CASSIGGEQFF	NA	TRBV19	TRBJ2-1
CSLRLAGYNEQFF	NA	TRBV20-1	TRBJ2-1
CASLTSGRPNEQFF	many	TRBV28	TRBJ2-1
CASSGGRAGNQPQHF	NA	TRBV2	TRBJ1-5
CASSQTGAGTHFEQFF	few	TRBV4-2	TRBJ2-1
CASSSQEGTERLSGRGPDTQYF	few	TRBV7-2	TRBJ2-3
CASSRTGRRTDTEAFF	NA	TRBV19	TRBJ1-1
CASSPGGGVGETQYF	NA	TRBV4-2	TRBJ2-5
CASSLASANTDTQYF	many	TRBV5-1	TRBJ2-3
CSARDPAYSGRSGEQYF	NA	TRBV20-1	TRBJ2-7
CAINPGTGANEQYF	NA	TRBV10-3	TRBJ2-7
CSASRQTGVYSPLHF	NA	TRBV20-1	TRBJ1-6
CATSLDSYNEQFF	NA	TRBV15	TRBJ2-1
CASSYSSFYGYTF	NA	TRBV6-5	TRBJ1-2
CSARAPTSGSTYEQYF	few	TRBV20-1	TRBJ2-7
CASSLDGPVTDTQYF	many	TRBV5-1	TRBJ2-3
CASSLGTGGSEAFF	NA	TRBV5-1	TRBJ1-1
CASRLAHKETQYF	many	TRBV5-1	TRBJ2-5
CASSSGRGAETQYF	NA	TRBV5-1	TRBJ2-5
CASRDTSGGLNTQYF	NA	TRBV2	TRBJ2-3
CASSPGTSGRETQYF	many	TRBV7-9	TRBJ2-5
CASSPPLPSVQPQHF	NA	TRBV6-2/TRBV6-3	TRBJ1-5
CASSSGQGSGETQYF	many	TRBV7-9	TRBJ2-5
CASSETGGWYEQYF	many	TRBV5-1	TRBJ2-7
CASTPDMNQPQHF	NA	TRBV12-3/TRBV12-4	TRBJ1-5
CASSDGNLGLSEKLFF	NA	TRBV2	TRBJ1-4
CASSQDSGRNNQPQHF	NA	TRBV4-3	TRBJ1-5
CAIRASGLLNTEAFF	many	TRBV10-3	TRBJ1-1
CASSIGQGGIYEQYF	few	TRBV5-1	TRBJ2-7
CASSPGTGGWSSYNEQFF	NA	TRBV5-6	TRBJ2-1
CASSYSTGIDGYTF	NA	TRBV6-2/TRBV6-3	TRBJ1-2
CASSVDPSGRAADTQYF	few	TRBV9	TRBJ2-3
CASSLRVNEQFF	many	TRBV7-2	TRBJ2-1
CASSQGESGPQETQYF	NA	TRBV4-1	TRBJ2-5
CASSLDRASNQPQHF	many	TRBV5-1	TRBJ1-5
CASSRLGSGGYTF	few	TRBV7-2	TRBJ1-2